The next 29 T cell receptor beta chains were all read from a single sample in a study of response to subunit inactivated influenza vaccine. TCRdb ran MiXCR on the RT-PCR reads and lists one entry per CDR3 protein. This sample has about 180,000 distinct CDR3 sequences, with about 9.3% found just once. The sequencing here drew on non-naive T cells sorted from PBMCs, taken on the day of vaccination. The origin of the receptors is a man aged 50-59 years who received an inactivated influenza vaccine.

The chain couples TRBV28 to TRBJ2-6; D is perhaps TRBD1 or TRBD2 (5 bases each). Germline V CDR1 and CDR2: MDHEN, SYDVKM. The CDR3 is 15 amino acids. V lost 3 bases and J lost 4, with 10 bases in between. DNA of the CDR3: TGTGCCAGCAGTTTCCGGGGCAACGGGGCCAACGTCCTGACTTTC. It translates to CASSFRGNGANVLTF.

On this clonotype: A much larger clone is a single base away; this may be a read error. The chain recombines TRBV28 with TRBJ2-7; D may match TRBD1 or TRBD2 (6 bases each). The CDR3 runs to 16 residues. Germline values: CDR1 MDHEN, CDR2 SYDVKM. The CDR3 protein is CAISSGGGGGSYEQYF. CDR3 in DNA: TGTGCCATCAGTTCCGGGGGCGGAGGGGGCTCCTACGAGCAGTACTTC.

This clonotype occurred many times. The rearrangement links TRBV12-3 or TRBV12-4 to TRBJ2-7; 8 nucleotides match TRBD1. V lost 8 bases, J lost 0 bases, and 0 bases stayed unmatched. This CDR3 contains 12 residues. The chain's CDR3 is CASGTGSYEQYF. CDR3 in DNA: TGTGCCAGCGGGACAGGCTCCTACGAGCAGTACTTC.

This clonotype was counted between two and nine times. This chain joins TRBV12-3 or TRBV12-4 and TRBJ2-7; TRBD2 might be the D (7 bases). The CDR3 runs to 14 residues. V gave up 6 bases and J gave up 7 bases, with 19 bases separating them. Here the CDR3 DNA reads TGTGCCAGCAGCTCCGTCGGGGGGCTGGGAGAGCAGTACTTC. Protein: CASSSVGGLGEQYF.

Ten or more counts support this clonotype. The CDR3 loop is CASRISGLDTQYF. The CDR3 DNA reads as TGTGCCAGCAGGATCTCCGGTCTGGATACGCAGTATTTT. V is TRBV27 and J is TRBJ2-3; D not certain. There are 13 residues in the CDR3. V was pared by 6 bases and J by 6 bases, with 13 bases between. The V gene's germline CDR1 is MNHEY and CDR2 SMNVEV (reference sequence).

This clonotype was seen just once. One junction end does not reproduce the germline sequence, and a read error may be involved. CDR3 DNA sequence: TGCTGTGCTAGAGATCCGGGCCCGGGAAATGGAAACACCATATATTTT. This sequence encodes CCARDPGPGNGNTIYF. V usage is TRBV20-1 and J usage is TRBJ1-3; D ambiguous. Germline-derived CDR1 and CDR2 are DFQATT and SNEGSKA (reference sequence). This CDR3 is 16 amino acids long.

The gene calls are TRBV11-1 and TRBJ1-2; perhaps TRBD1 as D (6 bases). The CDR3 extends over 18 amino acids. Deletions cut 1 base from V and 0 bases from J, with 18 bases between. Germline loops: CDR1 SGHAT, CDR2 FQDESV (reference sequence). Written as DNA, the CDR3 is TGTGCCAGCAGCTTAGGGGGGAGCCATGGGGGCGCTAACTATGGCTACACCTTC. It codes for CASSLGGSHGGANYGYTF.

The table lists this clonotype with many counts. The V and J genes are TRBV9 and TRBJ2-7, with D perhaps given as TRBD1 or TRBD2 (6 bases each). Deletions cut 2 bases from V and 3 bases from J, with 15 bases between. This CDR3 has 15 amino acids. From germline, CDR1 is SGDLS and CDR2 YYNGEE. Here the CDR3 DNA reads TGTGCCAGCAGCGTTGGTCGGGGGCTAGTCTACGAGCAGTACTTC. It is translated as CASSVGRGLVYEQYF. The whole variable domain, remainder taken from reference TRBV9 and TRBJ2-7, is DSGVTQTPKHLITATGQRVTLRCSPRSGDLSVYWYQQSLDQGLQFLIQYYNGEERAKGNILERFSAQQFPDLHSELNLSSLELGDSALYFCASSVGRGLVYEQYFGPGTRLTVT.

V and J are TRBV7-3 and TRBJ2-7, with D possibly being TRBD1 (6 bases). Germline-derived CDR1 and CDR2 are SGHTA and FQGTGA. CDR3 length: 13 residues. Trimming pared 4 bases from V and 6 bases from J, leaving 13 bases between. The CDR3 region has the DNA TGTGCCAGCAGCTCTCAACAGGGTTCCGAGCAGTACTTC. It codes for CASSSQQGSEQYF. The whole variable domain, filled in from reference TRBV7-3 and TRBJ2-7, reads GAGVSQTPSNKVTEKGKYVELRCDPISGHTALYWYRQSLGQGPEFLIYFQGTGAADDSGLPNDRFFAVRPEGSVSTLKIQRTERGDSAVYLCASSSQQGSEQYFGPGTRLTVT.

CDR3 protein: CASSHPGTGVKGTGELFF. The CDR3 region has the DNA TGTGCCAGCAGTCACCCCGGGACAGGGGTAAAAGGCACCGGGGAGCTGTTTTTT. The rearrangement links TRBV6-5 to TRBJ2-2, with 10 bases that match TRBD1. CDR1 is MNHEY, CDR2 SVGAGI, per germline. This CDR3 spans 18 amino acids. With 5 bases clipped from V and 4 bases from J, the junction kept 13 bases outside the gene matches.

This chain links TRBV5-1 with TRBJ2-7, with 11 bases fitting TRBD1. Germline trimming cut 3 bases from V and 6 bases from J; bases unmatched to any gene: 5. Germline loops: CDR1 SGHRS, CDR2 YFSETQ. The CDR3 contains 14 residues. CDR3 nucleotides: TGCGCCAGCAGCTGGACCGGGACAGGGGGCGAGCAGTACTTC. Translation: CASSWTGTGGEQYF.

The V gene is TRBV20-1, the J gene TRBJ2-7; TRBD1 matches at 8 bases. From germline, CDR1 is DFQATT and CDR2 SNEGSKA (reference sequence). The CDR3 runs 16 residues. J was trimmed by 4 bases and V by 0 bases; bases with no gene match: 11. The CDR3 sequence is CSARDSGAGGGYEQYF. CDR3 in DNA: TGCAGTGCTAGAGATTCGGGGGCAGGGGGCGGATACGAGCAGTACTTC.

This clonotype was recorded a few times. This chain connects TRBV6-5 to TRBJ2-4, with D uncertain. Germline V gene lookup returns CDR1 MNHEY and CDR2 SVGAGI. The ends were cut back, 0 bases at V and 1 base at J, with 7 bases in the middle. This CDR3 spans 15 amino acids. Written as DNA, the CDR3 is TGTGCCAGCAGTTACTCGAGAGGCGCCAAAAACATTCAGTACTTC. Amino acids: CASSYSRGAKNIQYF.

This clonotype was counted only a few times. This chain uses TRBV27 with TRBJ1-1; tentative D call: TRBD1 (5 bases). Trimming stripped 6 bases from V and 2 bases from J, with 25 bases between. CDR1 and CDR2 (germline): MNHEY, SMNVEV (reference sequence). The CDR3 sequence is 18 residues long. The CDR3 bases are TGTGCCAGCAGCCCCGACAGTCGGTTGTCCAAAGCCAACACTGAAGCTTTCTTT. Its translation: CASSPDSRLSKANTEAFF.

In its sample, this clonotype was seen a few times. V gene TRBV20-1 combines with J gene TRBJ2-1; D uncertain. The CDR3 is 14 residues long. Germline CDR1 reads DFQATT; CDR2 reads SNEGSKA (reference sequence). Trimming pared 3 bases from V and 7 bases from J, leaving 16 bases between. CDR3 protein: CSASLGPPPNEQFF. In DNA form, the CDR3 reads TGCAGTGCTAGCCTGGGCCCTCCCCCGAATGAGCAGTTCTTC.

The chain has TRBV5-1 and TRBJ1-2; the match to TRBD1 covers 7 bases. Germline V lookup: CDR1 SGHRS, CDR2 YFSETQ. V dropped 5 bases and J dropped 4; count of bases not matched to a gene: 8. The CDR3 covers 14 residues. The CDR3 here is CASRIDQGGYGYTF. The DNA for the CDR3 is TGCGCCAGCAGAATAGACCAGGGGGGCTATGGCTACACCTTC.

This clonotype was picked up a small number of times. DNA of the CDR3: TGCAGTGCTAGTCAGGGATTGAACACTGAAGCTTTCTTT. Its protein is CSASQGLNTEAFF. V is TRBV20-1 and J is TRBJ1-1; perhaps TRBD1 as D (5 bases). The CDR3 loop spans 13 amino acids. Trimming stripped 3 bases from V and 0 bases from J, with 8 bases between. Germline CDR1 reads DFQATT; CDR2 reads SNEGSKA (reference sequence).

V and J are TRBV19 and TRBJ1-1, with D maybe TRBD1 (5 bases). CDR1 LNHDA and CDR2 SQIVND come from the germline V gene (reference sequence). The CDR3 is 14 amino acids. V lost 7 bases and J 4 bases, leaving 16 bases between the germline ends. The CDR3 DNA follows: TGTGCCAGTACCCCAGACAGAGTAGGCACTGAAGCTTTCTTT. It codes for CASTPDRVGTEAFF. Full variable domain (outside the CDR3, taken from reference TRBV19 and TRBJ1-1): DGGITQSPKYLFRKEGQNVTLSCEQNLNHDAMYWYRQDPGQGLRLIYYSQIVNDFQKGDIAEGYSVSREKKESFPLTVTSAQKNPTAFYLCASTPDRVGTEAFFGQGTRLTVV.

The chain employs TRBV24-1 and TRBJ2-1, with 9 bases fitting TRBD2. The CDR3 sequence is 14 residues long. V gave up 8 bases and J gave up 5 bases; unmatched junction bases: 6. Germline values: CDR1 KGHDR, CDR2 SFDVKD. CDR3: CATTDSGSNNEQFF. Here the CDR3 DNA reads TGTGCCACCACCGATAGCGGGAGTAACAATGAGCAGTTCTTC.

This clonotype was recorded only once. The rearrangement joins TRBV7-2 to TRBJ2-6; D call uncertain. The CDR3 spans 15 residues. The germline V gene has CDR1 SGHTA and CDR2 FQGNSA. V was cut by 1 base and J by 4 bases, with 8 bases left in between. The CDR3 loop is CASSLGFTGANVLTF. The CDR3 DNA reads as TGTGCCAGCAGCTTAGGATTTACGGGGGCCAACGTCCTGACTTTC.

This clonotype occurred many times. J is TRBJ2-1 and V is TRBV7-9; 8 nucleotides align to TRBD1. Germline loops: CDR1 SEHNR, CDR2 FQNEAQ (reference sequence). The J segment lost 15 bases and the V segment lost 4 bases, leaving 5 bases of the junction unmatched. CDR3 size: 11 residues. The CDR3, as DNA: TGTGCCAGCAGCTCCTCAGGGGGCCCGTTCTTC. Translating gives CASSSSGGPFF.

DNA for the CDR3: TGTGCCAGCAGTTACTCTCTTGCTAGCGGACAAGAGACCCAGTACTTC. This translates into CASSYSLASGQETQYF. The chain employs TRBV6-5 and TRBJ2-5; TRBD2 matches at 7 bases. The CDR3 runs 16 residues. V gave up 0 bases and J gave up 2 bases; unmatched junction bases: 6. Looked up from germline, CDR1 is MNHEY and CDR2 is SVGAGI.

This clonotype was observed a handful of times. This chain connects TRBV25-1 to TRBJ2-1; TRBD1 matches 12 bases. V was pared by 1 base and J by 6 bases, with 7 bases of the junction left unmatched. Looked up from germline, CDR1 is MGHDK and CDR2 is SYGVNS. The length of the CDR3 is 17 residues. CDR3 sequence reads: CASSESRLGQGANEQFF. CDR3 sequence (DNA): TGTGCCAGCAGTGAATCGAGGCTGGGACAGGGGGCCAATGAGCAGTTCTTC.

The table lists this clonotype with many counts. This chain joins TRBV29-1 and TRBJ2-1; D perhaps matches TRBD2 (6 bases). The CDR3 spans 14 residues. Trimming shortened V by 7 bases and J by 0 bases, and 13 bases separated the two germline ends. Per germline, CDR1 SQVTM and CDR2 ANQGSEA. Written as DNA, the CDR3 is TGCAGCGCTCGCGGGGTGAGCTCCTACAATGAGCAGTTCTTC. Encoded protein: CSARGVSSYNEQFF.

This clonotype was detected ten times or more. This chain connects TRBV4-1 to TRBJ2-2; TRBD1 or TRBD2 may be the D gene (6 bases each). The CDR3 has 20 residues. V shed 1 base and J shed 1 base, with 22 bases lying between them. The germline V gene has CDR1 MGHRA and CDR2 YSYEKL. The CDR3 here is CASSQARGVHGGQNTGELFF. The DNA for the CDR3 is TGCGCCAGCAGCCAAGCTAGGGGGGTTCACGGGGGTCAGAACACCGGGGAGCTGTTTTTT.

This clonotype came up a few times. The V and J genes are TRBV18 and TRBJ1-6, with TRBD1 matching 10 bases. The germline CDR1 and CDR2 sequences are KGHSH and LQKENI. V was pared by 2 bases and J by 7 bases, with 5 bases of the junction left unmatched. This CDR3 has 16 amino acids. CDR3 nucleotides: TGTGCCAGCTCACCAACCGGACAGGGGGGGAATTCACCCCTCCACTTT. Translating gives CASSPTGQGGNSPLHF. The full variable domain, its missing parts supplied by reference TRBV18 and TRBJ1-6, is NAGVMQNPRHLVRRRGQEARLRCSPMKGHSHVYWYRQLPEEGLKFMVYLQKENIIDESGMPKERFSAEFPKEGPSILRIQQVVRGDSAAYFCASSPTGQGGNSPLHFGNGTRLTVT.

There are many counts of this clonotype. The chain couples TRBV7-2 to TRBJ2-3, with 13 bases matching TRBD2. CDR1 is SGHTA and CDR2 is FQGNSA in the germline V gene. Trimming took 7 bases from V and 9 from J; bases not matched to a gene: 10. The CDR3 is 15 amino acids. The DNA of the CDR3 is TGTGCCAGCAAAACCGGGACTAGCGGGATGGGCACGCAGTATTTT. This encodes CASKTGTSGMGTQYF.

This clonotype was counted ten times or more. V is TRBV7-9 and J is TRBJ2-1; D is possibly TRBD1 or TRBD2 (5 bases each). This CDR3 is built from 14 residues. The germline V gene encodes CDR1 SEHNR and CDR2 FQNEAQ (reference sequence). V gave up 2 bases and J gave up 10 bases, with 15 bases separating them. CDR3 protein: CASSLLVRDHEQFF. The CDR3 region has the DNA TGTGCCAGCAGCTTATTGGTAAGGGACCACGAGCAGTTCTTC.

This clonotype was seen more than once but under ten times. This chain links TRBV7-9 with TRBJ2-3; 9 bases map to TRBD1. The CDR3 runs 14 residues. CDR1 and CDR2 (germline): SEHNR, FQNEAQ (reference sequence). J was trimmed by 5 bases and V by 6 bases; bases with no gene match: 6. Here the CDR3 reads CASSPTGGVDTQYF. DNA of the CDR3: TGTGCCAGCAGTCCGACAGGGGGAGTAGATACGCAGTATTTT.